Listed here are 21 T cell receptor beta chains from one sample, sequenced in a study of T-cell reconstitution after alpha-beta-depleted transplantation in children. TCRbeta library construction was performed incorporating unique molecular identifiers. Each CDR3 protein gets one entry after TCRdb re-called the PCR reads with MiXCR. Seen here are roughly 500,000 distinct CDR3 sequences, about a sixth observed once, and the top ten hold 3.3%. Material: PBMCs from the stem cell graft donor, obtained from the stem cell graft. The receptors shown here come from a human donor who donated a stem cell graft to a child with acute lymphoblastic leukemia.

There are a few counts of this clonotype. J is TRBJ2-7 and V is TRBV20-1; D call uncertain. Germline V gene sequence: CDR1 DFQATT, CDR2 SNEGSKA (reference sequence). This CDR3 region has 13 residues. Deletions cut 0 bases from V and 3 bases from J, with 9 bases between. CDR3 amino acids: CSARDVYGYEQYF. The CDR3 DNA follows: TGCAGTGCTAGAGATGTTTACGGCTACGAGCAGTACTTC.

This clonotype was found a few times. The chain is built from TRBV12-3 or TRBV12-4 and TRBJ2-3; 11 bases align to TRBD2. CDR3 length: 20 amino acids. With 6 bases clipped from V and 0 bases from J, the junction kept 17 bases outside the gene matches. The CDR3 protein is CASSPRPGLAAPTSTDTQYF. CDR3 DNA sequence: TGTGCCAGCAGCCCCCGTCCGGGACTAGCGGCCCCTACTAGCACAGATACGCAGTATTTT.

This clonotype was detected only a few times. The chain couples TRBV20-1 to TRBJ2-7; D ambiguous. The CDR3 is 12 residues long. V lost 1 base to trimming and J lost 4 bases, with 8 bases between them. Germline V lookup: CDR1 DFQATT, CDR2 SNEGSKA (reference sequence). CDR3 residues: CSARGSIYEQYF. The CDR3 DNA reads TGCAGTGCTAGAGGAAGTATATACGAGCAGTACTTC.

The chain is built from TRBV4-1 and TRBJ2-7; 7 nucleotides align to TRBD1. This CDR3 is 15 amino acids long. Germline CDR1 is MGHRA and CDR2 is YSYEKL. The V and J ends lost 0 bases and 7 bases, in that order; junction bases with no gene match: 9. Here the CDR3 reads CASSQDRGPLTEQYF. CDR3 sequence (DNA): TGCGCCAGCAGCCAAGATAGGGGGCCTCTTACTGAGCAGTACTTC.

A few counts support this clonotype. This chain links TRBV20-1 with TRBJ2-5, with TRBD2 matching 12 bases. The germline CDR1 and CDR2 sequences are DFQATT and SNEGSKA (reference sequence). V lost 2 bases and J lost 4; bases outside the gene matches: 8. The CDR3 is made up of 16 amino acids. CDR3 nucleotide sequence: TGCAGTGCTAGAATGGTGGAACTAGCGGGAGGAGAGACCCAGTACTTC. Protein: CSARMVELAGGETQYF.

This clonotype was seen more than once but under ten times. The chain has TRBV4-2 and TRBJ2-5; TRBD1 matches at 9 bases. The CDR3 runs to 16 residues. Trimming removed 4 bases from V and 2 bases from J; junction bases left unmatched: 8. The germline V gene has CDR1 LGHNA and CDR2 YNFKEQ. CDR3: CASSLGQGLGQETQYF. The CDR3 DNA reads TGTGCCAGCAGCCTCGGACAGGGGTTGGGTCAAGAGACCCAGTACTTC.

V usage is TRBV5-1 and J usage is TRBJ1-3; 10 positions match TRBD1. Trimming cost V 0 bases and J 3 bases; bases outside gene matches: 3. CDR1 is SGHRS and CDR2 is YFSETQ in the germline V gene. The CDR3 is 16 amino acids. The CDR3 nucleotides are TGCGCCAGCAGCTTGGCGGGACAGGGGAGTGGAAACACCATATATTTT. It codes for CASSLAGQGSGNTIYF.

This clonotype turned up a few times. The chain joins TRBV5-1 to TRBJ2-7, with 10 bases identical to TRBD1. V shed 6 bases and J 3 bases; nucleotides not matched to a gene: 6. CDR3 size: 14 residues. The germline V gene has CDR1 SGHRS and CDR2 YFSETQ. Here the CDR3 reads CASKLGQGDYEQYF. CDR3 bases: TGCGCCAGCAAACTTGGACAGGGGGACTACGAGCAGTACTTC. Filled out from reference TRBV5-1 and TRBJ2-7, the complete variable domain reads KAGVTQTPRYLIKTRGQQVTLSCSPISGHRSVSWYQQTPGQGLQFLFEYFSETQRNKGNFPGRFSGRQFSNSRSEMNVSTLELGDSALYLCASKLGQGDYEQYFGPGTRLTVT.

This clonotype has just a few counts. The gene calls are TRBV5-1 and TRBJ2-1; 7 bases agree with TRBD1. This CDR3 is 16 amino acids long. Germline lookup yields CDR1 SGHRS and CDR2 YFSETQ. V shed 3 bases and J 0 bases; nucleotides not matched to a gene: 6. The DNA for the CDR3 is TGCGCCAGCAGCTCGGGACAGCCGAGCTCCTACAATGAGCAGTTCTTC. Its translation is CASSSGQPSSYNEQFF. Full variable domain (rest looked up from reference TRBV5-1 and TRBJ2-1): KAGVTQTPRYLIKTRGQQVTLSCSPISGHRSVSWYQQTPGQGLQFLFEYFSETQRNKGNFPGRFSGRQFSNSRSEMNVSTLELGDSALYLCASSSGQPSSYNEQFFGPGTRLTVL.

The CDR3 nucleotides read TGCGCCAGCAGCATGGGACAGCTAAATTCGGGGGAGACCCAGTACTTC. The encoded protein is CASSMGQLNSGETQYF. The rearrangement links TRBV5-1 to TRBJ2-5; 7 bases align to TRBD1. J lost 5 bases, V lost 4 bases, and 14 bases had no gene match. Germline values: CDR1 SGHRS, CDR2 YFSETQ. This CDR3 has 16 residues.

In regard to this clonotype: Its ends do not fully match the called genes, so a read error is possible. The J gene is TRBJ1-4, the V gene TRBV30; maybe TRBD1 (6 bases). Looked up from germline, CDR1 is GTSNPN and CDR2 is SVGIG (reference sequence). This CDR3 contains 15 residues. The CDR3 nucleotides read TGTGCCTGGAGGCCCCCCCAGGGGACTAATGATAAACTGTTTTTT. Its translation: CAWRPPQGTNDKLFF.

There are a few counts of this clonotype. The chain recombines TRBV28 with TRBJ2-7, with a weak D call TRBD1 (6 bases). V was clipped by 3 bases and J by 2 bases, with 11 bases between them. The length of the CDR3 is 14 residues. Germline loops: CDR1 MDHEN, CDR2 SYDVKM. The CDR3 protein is CASSFSDSPYEQYF. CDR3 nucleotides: TGTGCCAGCAGTTTCTCGGACAGCCCCTACGAGCAGTACTTC.

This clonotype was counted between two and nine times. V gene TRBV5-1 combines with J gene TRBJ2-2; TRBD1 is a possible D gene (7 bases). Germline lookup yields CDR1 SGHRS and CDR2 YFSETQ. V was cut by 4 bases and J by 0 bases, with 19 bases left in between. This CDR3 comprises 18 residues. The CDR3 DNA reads TGCGCCAGCAGCCACCCAGGAGGGGGCACCCCGAACACCGGGGAGCTGTTTTTT. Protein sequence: CASSHPGGGTPNTGELFF.

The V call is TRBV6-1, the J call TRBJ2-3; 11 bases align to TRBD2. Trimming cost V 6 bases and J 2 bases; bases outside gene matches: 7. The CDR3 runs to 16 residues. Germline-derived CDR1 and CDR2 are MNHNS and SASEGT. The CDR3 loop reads CASSAALAGDTDTQYF. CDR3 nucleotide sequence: TGTGCCAGCAGCGCCGCACTAGCGGGAGACACAGATACGCAGTATTTT.

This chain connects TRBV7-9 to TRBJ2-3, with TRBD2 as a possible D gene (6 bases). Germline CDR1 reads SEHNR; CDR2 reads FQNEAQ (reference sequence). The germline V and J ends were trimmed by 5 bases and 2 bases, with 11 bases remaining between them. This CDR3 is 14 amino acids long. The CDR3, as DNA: TGTGCCAGCAGCGCGGGACTTAACACAGATACGCAGTATTTT. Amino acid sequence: CASSAGLNTDTQYF.

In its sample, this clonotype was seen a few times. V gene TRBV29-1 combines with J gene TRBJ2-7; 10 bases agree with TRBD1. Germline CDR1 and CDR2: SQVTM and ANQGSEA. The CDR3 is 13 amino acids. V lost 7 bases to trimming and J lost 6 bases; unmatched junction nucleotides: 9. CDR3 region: CSANRDRGGEQYF. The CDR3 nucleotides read TGCAGCGCCAACCGGGACAGGGGAGGCGAGCAGTACTTC.

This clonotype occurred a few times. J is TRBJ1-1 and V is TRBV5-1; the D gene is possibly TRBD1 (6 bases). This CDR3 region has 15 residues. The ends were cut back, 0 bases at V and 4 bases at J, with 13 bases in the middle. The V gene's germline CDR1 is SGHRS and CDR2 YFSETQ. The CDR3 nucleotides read TGCGCCAGCAGCTTGGCCTGGGGGGCCGGCACTGAAGCTTTCTTT. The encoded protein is CASSLAWGAGTEAFF.

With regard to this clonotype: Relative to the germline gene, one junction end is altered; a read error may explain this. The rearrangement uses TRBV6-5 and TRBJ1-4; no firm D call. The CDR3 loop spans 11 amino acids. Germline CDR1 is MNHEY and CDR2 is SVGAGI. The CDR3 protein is CASGVGENLFF. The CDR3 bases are TGTGCCAGCGGGGTCGGGGAAAACCTGTTTTTT.

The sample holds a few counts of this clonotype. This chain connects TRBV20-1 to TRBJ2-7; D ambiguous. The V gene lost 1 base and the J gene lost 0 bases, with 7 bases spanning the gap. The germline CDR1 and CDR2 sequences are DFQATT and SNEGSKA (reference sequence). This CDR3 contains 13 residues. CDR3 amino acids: CSARVMSSYEQYF. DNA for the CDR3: TGCAGTGCTAGAGTGATGAGCTCCTACGAGCAGTACTTC.

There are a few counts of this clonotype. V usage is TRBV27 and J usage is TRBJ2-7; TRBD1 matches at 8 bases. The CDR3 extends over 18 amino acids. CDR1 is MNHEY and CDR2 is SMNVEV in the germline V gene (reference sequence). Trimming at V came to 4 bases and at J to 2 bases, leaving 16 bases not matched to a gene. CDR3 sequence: CASSSNRGVGQDPYEQYF. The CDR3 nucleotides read TGTGCCAGCAGTTCAAACCGCGGCGTGGGACAGGATCCCTACGAGCAGTACTTC.

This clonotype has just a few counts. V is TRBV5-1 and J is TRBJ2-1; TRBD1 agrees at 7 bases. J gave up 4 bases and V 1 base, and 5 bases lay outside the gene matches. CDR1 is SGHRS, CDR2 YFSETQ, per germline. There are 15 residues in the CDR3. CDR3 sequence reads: CASSLWDSTYNEQFF. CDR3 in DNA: TGCGCCAGCAGCTTGTGGGACAGCACATACAATGAGCAGTTCTTC.